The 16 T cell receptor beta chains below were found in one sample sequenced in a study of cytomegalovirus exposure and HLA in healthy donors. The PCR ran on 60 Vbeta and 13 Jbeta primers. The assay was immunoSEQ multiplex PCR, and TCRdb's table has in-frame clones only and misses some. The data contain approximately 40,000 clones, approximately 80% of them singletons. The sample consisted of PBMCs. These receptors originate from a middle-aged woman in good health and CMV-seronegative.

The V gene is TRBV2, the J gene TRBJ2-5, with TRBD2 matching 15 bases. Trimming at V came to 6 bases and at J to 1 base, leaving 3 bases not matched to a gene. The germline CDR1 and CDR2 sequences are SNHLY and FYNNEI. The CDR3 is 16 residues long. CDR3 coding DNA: TGTGCCAGCAGCCAGGGACTAGCGGGGGGCCAAGAGACCCAGTACTTC. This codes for CASSQGLAGGQETQYF.

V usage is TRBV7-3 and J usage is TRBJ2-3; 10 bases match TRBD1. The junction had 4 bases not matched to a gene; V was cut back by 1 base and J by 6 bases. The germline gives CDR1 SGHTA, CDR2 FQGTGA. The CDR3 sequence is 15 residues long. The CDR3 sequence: CASSLMTGGVDTQYF. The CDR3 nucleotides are TGTGCCAGCAGCTTAATGACAGGGGGCGTGGATACGCAGTATTTT.

The CDR3 region has the DNA TGCGCCAGCAGCCCTAGCTACGGGAACACTGAAGCTTTCTTT. Encoded protein: CASSPSYGNTEAFF. This chain joins TRBV5-1 and TRBJ1-1; the D is unclear. There are 14 residues in the CDR3. Germline V gene sequence: CDR1 SGHRS, CDR2 YFSETQ. V was pared by 4 bases and J by 1 base, with 11 bases between.

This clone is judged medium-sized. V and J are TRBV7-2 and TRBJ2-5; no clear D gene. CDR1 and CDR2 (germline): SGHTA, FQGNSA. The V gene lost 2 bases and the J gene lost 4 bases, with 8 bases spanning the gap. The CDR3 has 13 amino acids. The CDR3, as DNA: TGTGCCAGCAGCTTATCCCTAGGAGAGACCCAGTACTTC. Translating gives CASSLSLGETQYF.

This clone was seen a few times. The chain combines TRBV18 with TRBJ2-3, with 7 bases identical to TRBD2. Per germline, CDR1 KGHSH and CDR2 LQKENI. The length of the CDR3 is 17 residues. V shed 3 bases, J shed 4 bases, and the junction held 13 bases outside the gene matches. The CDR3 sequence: CASSPPQERGGSDTQYF. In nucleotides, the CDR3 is TGTGCCAGCTCACCTCCTCAGGAGCGGGGAGGGTCAGATACGCAGTATTTT.

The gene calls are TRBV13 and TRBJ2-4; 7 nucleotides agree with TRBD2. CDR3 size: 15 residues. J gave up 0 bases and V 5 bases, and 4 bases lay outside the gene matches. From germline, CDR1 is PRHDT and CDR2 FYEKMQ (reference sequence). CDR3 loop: CASSPRGVAKNIQYF. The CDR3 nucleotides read TGTGCCAGCAGCCCCCGGGGGGTAGCCAAAAACATTCAGTACTTC.

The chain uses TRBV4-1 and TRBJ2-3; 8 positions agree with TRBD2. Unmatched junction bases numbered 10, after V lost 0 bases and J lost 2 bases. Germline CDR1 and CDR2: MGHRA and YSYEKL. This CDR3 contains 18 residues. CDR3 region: CASSQDSNLAGDTDTQYF. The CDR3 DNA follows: TGCGCCAGCAGCCAAGATTCAAACCTAGCGGGCGACACAGATACGCAGTATTTT.

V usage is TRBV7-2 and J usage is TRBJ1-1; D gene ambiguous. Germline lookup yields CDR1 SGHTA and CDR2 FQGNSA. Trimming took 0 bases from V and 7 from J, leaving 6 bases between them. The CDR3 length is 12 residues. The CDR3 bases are TGTGCCAGCAGCTTAGCTGTGAGTGAAGCTTTCTTT. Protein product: CASSLAVSEAFF.

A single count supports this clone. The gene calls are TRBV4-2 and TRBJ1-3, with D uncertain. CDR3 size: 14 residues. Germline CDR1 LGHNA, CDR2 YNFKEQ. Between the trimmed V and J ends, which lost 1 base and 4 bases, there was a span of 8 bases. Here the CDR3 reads CASSQGVIGNTIYF. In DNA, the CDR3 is TGTGCCAGCAGCCAAGGCGTCATCGGAAACACCATATATTTT.

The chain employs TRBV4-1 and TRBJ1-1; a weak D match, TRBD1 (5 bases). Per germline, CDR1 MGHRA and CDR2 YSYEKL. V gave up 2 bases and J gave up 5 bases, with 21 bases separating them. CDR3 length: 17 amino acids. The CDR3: CASSQTPLWGEGTEAFF. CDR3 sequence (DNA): TGCGCCAGCAGCCAAACCCCCCTGTGGGGGGAGGGGACTGAAGCTTTCTTT.

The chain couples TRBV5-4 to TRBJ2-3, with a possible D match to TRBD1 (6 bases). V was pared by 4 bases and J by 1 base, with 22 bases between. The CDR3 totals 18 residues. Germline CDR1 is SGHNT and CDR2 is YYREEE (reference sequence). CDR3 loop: CASSGRTDTGYGTDTQYF. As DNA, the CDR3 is TGTGCCAGCAGCGGGAGAACAGATACAGGGTACGGCACAGATACGCAGTATTTT.

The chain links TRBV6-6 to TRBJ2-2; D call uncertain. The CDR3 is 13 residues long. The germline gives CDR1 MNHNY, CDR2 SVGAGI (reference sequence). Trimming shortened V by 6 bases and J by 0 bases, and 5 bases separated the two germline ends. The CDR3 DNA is TGTGCCAGCAGGAGTTCGAACACCGGGGAGCTGTTTTTT. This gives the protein CASRSSNTGELFF.

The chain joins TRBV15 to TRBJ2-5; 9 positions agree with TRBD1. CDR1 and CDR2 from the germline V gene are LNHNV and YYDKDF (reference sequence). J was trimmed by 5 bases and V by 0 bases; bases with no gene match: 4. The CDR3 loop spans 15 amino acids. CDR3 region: CATSRDGTGRETQYF. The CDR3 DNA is TGTGCCACCAGCAGAGACGGGACAGGGCGCGAGACCCAGTACTTC.

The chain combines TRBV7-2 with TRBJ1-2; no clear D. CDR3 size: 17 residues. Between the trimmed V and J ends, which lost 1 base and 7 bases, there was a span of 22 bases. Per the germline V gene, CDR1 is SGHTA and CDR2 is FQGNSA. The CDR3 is CASSLGLVGVTQSGYTF. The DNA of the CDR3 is TGTGCCAGCAGCTTAGGCTTGGTCGGGGTGACACAGAGTGGCTACACCTTC.

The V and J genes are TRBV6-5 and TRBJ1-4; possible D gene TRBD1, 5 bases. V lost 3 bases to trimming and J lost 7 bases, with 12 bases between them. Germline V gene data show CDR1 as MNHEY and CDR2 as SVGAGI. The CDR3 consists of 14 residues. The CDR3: CASSYQQGGEKLFF. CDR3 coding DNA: TGTGCCAGCAGTTATCAGCAGGGAGGTGAAAAACTGTTTTTT.

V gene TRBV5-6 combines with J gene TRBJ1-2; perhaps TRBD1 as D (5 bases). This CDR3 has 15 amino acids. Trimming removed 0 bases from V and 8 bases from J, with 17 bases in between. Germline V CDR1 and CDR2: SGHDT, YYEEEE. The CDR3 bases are TGTGCCAGCAGCTTGGACAGGCTTTCTGTTTTCGGCTACACCTTC. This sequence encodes CASSLDRLSVFGYTF.